A single sample gave rise to the 27 T cell receptor beta chains below, sequenced in a study of shared clonotypes between healthy human individuals. Clones were read by immunoSEQ multiplex PCR, and TCRdb kept only the in-frame ones, dropping some. Of roughly 450,000 clones in the sample, 60% to 85% are singletons; the top ten hold approximately 12%. The sample comprised PBMCs. Every receptor here comes from a woman aged 40 to 50 in good health. Some clones in this sample may be carry-over from other donors' samples.

This clone came up a few times. The chain couples TRBV5-6 to TRBJ2-5; 9 nucleotides match TRBD1. Germline CDR1 SGHDT, CDR2 YYEEEE. The CDR3 is made up of 17 amino acids. J gave up 5 bases and V 0 bases, and 11 bases lay outside the gene matches. The CDR3 region has the DNA TGTGCCAGCAGCTTGGTAATGGGGGGACAGGGTGAGGAGACCCAGTACTTC. This gives the protein CASSLVMGGQGEETQYF.

This clone was picked up a small number of times. V usage is TRBV30 and J usage is TRBJ1-1, with D possibly matching TRBD1 (6 bases). CDR1 is GTSNPN, CDR2 SVGIG, per germline (reference sequence). V was trimmed by 7 bases and J by 1 base, leaving 10 bases between them. The CDR3 is 12 residues long. The CDR3, as DNA: TGTGCCTTGGACAGACCGAACACTGAAGCTTTCTTT. Translation gives CALDRPNTEAFF.

The chain uses TRBV18 and TRBJ2-3; 8 bases fit TRBD2. Germline trimming cut 0 bases from V and 4 bases from J; bases unmatched to any gene: 3. The CDR3 is 15 residues long. Per germline, CDR1 KGHSH and CDR2 LQKENI. CDR3 nucleotide sequence: TGTGCCAGCTCACCACCCCAGCGGGAGTCAGATACGCAGTATTTT. Its protein is CASSPPQRESDTQYF.

The chain has TRBV5-1 and TRBJ2-5; D remains unclear. Germline V CDR1 and CDR2: SGHRS, YFSETQ. Trimming removed 1 base at V and 2 bases at J, with 12 bases between. The CDR3 is 15 residues long. The CDR3 nucleotides are TGCGCCAGCAGCTTGTCGGCTCGAAAGCAAGAGACCCAGTACTTC. Amino acids: CASSLSARKQETQYF.

This clone was recorded only once. The chain links TRBV7-2 to TRBJ1-3, with 7 positions matching TRBD1. V shed 4 bases and J 4 bases; nucleotides not matched to a gene: 4. CDR3 length: 14 residues. The germline V gene encodes CDR1 SGHTA and CDR2 FQGNSA. Here the CDR3 DNA reads TGTGCCAGCAGCTCCGGGACAGAAGGAAACACCATATATTTT. This translates into CASSSGTEGNTIYF.

The chain uses TRBV19 and TRBJ2-1; 8 nucleotides match TRBD2. This CDR3 has 16 amino acids. Unmatched junction bases numbered 11, after V lost 4 bases and J lost 6 bases. The germline V gene encodes CDR1 LNHDA and CDR2 SQIVND (reference sequence). The CDR3 protein is CASSTTGTRGSNEQFF. CDR3 DNA sequence: TGTGCCAGTAGTACCACCGGGACTAGAGGTTCCAATGAGCAGTTCTTC.

The rearrangement joins TRBV7-2 to TRBJ2-3; no clear D gene. The V end was cut by 5 bases, the J end by 4 bases, with 16 bases between. The germline V gene encodes CDR1 SGHTA and CDR2 FQGNSA. This CDR3 is 15 amino acids long. The chain's CDR3 is CASSLSAQVADTQYF. CDR3 coding DNA: TGTGCCAGCAGCCTAAGCGCCCAGGTCGCAGATACGCAGTATTTT.

The V gene is TRBV10-2, the J gene TRBJ2-1, with 13 bases aligning to TRBD2. This CDR3 has 14 amino acids. Germline-derived CDR1 and CDR2 are WSHSY and SAAADI. V was clipped by 6 bases and J by 10 bases; unmatched bases: 6. The CDR3 loop reads CASRPGLAGYEQFF. The CDR3 coding sequence is TGCGCCAGCAGGCCGGGACTAGCGGGATACGAGCAGTTCTTC.

This clone turned up a few times. CDR3 residues: CAWSHGLGQLKREAFF. The CDR3, as DNA: TGTGCCTGGAGTCACGGCCTGGGACAGCTGAAGCGGGAAGCTTTCTTT. The chain couples TRBV30 to TRBJ1-1; 7 bases map to TRBD1. Per germline, CDR1 GTSNPN and CDR2 SVGIG (reference sequence). The V and J ends lost 2 bases and 8 bases, in that order; junction bases with no gene match: 17. The CDR3 contains 16 residues.

This chain connects TRBV5-1 to TRBJ1-1; D not certain. Germline CDR1 reads SGHRS; CDR2 reads YFSETQ. The V and J ends lost 7 bases and 0 bases respectively, with 16 bases between them. This CDR3 is built from 15 residues. CDR3 loop: CASGRGEGMNTEAFF. Written as DNA, the CDR3 is TGCGCCAGCGGCCGCGGGGAGGGAATGAACACTGAAGCTTTCTTT.

The gene calls are TRBV14 and TRBJ2-1; possible D gene TRBD1, 6 bases. Germline loops: CDR1 SGHDN, CDR2 FVKESK. The CDR3 consists of 16 residues. The ends were cut back, 0 bases at V and 6 bases at J, with 15 bases in the middle. The CDR3 protein is CASSQDMGTGPNEQFF. The CDR3 coding sequence is TGTGCCAGCAGCCAAGATATGGGTACAGGGCCCAATGAGCAGTTCTTC.

This clone was detected only once. DNA for the CDR3: TGTGCCAGCCGACAAGGGAGGGTGGCTAATGAAAAACTGTTTTTT. Protein product: CASRQGRVANEKLFF. The chain employs TRBV2 and TRBJ1-4; D unclear. Trimming shortened V by 8 bases and J by 3 bases, and 16 bases separated the two germline ends. This CDR3 spans 15 amino acids. Germline V lookup: CDR1 SNHLY, CDR2 FYNNEI.

This chain connects TRBV7-8 to TRBJ2-5; D is perhaps TRBD2 (5 bases). CDR1 is SGHVS, CDR2 FQNEAQ, per germline. V lost 6 bases to trimming and J lost 4 bases, with 12 bases between them. The CDR3 is 13 amino acids. For the CDR3, the DNA is TGTGCCAGCAGGCCGGACTGGGGAGAGACCCAGTACTTC. Translation gives CASRPDWGETQYF. The full variable domain, rest sourced from reference TRBV7-8 and TRBJ2-5, is GAGVSQSPRYKVAKRGQDVALRCDPISGHVSLFWYQQALGQGPEFLTYFQNEAQLDKSGLPSDRFFAERPEGSVSTLKIQRTQQEDSAVYLCASRPDWGETQYFGPGTRLLVL.

CDR3 loop: CSGQNTGELFF. The CDR3 DNA reads as TGCAGCGGACAGAACACCGGGGAGCTGTTTTTT. The chain has TRBV29-1 and TRBJ2-2, with no clear D. CDR3 size: 11 residues. The ends were cut back, 7 bases at V and 1 base at J, with 4 bases in the middle. CDR1 and CDR2 from the germline V gene are SQVTM and ANQGSEA.

The chain employs TRBV5-1 and TRBJ2-5; 9 nucleotides line up with TRBD1. Germline lookup yields CDR1 SGHRS and CDR2 YFSETQ. Trimming took 3 bases from V and 5 from J; bases not matched to a gene: 5. The CDR3 is made up of 14 amino acids. CDR3 in DNA: TGCGCCAGCAGCTGGGGGACAGGGTTGGAGACCCAGTACTTC. Protein sequence: CASSWGTGLETQYF.

The chain couples TRBV11-2 to TRBJ2-1; D remains ambiguous. There are 13 residues in the CDR3. Deletions cut 1 base from V and 5 bases from J, with 6 bases between. Germline-derived CDR1 and CDR2 are SGHAT and FQNNGV. The CDR3 nucleotides read TGTGCCAGCAGCTTAGGGCGAAACAATGAGCAGTTCTTC. Its protein product is CASSLGRNNEQFF.

V gene TRBV5-1 combines with J gene TRBJ1-1, with no clear D. The CDR3 runs to 15 residues. The V and J ends lost 0 bases and 0 bases respectively, with 9 bases between them. Germline V gene sequence: CDR1 SGHRS, CDR2 YFSETQ. The CDR3 nucleotides read TGCGCCAGCAGCTTGGATGGGATTATGAACACTGAAGCTTTCTTT. Translated, it gives CASSLDGIMNTEAFF.

The genes are TRBV7-2 and TRBJ1-1; D is perhaps TRBD1 (5 bases). The CDR3 extends over 16 amino acids. V was pared by 0 bases and J by 0 bases, with 11 bases between. The germline V gene encodes CDR1 SGHTA and CDR2 FQGNSA. Here the CDR3 reads CASSLAHRSLNTEAFF. The CDR3, as DNA: TGTGCCAGCAGCTTAGCTCACAGGAGCTTGAACACTGAAGCTTTCTTT.

The chain is built from TRBV2 and TRBJ2-3; the D gene is possibly TRBD1 (8 bases). CDR3 length: 15 amino acids. From germline, CDR1 is SNHLY and CDR2 FYNNEI. Trimming cost V 6 bases and J 4 bases, with 17 bases left between them. DNA for the CDR3: TGTGCCAGCAGATCAGGGGGCGGGAGCTCAGATACGCAGTATTTT. It codes for CASRSGGGSSDTQYF.

The V and J genes are TRBV5-6 and TRBJ1-5, with a weak D call TRBD1 (5 bases). V dropped 3 bases and J dropped 4 bases, with 14 bases sitting between them. Germline CDR1 reads SGHDT; CDR2 reads YYEEEE. This CDR3 has 15 amino acids. The CDR3 region has the DNA TGTGCCAGCAGCTCTTCCGGGGGTTCGAATCAGCCCCAGCATTTT. It encodes CASSSSGGSNQPQHF.

The V call is TRBV18, the J call TRBJ1-1; no reliable D call. Germline V gene lookup returns CDR1 KGHSH and CDR2 LQKENI. Trimming pared 3 bases from V and 4 bases from J, leaving 15 bases between. The CDR3 sequence is 15 residues long. CDR3 sequence (DNA): TGTGCCAGCTCACCCCCGGGAGGGCGTCGCACTGAAGCTTTCTTT. Its protein product is CASSPPGGRRTEAFF.

The J gene is TRBJ1-2, the V gene TRBV6-1; D is perhaps TRBD1 (5 bases). Per germline, CDR1 MNHNS and CDR2 SASEGT. The length of the CDR3 is 16 residues. V shed 4 bases and J shed 2 bases, with 17 bases lying between them. The CDR3 loop reads CASSGFRDGFNYGYTF. The CDR3 DNA reads as TGTGCCAGCAGTGGGTTCCGGGACGGCTTCAACTATGGCTACACCTTC.

This clone has more than one count but fewer than ten. The chain joins TRBV5-1 to TRBJ1-2; D not resolved. V was cut by 3 bases and J by 6 bases, with 15 bases left in between. The CDR3 length is 14 residues. Germline V lookup: CDR1 SGHRS, CDR2 YFSETQ. The CDR3 loop is CASSSGDGAHGYTF. Here the CDR3 DNA reads TGCGCCAGCAGCTCGGGAGACGGTGCTCATGGCTACACCTTC.

The CDR3 loop is CSAEAGRQDTQYF. CDR3 DNA: TGCAGCGCCGAAGCCGGTAGACAAGATACGCAGTATTTT. The chain employs TRBV29-1 and TRBJ2-3, with D unclear. With 7 bases removed from V and 5 bases from J, the gap between germline ends came to 16 bases. The CDR3 totals 13 residues. CDR1 and CDR2 (germline): SQVTM, ANQGSEA.

This clone has just a few counts. The chain links TRBV4-1 to TRBJ1-1; D is unresolved. CDR3 size: 12 residues. The germline gives CDR1 MGHRA, CDR2 YSYEKL. The ends were cut back, 4 bases at V and 6 bases at J, with 9 bases in the middle. The CDR3 sequence: CASSRGRAEAFF. DNA of the CDR3: TGCGCCAGCAGCCGGGGAAGGGCTGAAGCTTTCTTT.

The chain links TRBV5-1 to TRBJ1-5; tentative D call: TRBD1 (6 bases). CDR1 and CDR2 from the germline V gene are SGHRS and YFSETQ. CDR3 size: 15 residues. V was pared by 4 bases and J by 0 bases, with 11 bases between. The chain's CDR3 is CASSPGTPSNQPQHF. CDR3 sequence (DNA): TGCGCCAGCAGCCCCGGGACACCTAGCAATCAGCCCCAGCATTTT.

CDR3 nucleotides: TGTGCCAGCAGCCCGGGGACAGGGATAACCGGGGAGCTGTTTTTT. Translated, it gives CASSPGTGITGELFF. The chain links TRBV5-4 to TRBJ2-2, with TRBD1 matching over 9 bases. This CDR3 region has 15 residues. Trimming at V came to 4 bases and at J to 5 bases, leaving 6 bases not matched to a gene. CDR1 SGHNT and CDR2 YYREEE come from the germline V gene (reference sequence).